This T cell receptor beta chain emerged from a study of blood T cell repertoires in COVID-19. Study-wide background: Spain, Italy and the United States supplied samples that represented acute and convalescent COVID-19. From T cells, B-cell-depleted T cells, or PBMCs came the material, which was cDNA or gDNA.

The CDR3 consists of 13 residues. Germline V gene data show CDR1 as SGHDN and CDR2 as FVKESK. The trim removed 3 bases at V and 6 bases at J, leaving 3 bases unmatched. The authors' processing: Estimation of nucleated cell counts relied on the amplification of reference gene primers. Sequencing was performed with immunoSEQ multiplex PCR; in TCRdb, only in-frame clones are kept and a portion is missing. That table is the source of V, J and clone size, and D and trimming were worked out from the DNA. The sample contains about 260,000 clones, 75% to 90% of which appear only once. V usage is TRBV14 and J usage is TRBJ2-7, with 9 bases identical to TRBD1. This sequence originates from a woman in her forties who had recovered from COVID-19. Sequences were obtained from peripheral blood. The chain's CDR3 is CASSQGQGSEQYF. CDR3 DNA sequence: TGTGCCAGCAGCCAGGGACAGGGTAGCGAGCAGTACTTC.